Following are 5 T cell receptor beta chains from one sample sequenced in a study of cytotoxic CD8 clonotypes in ibrutinib-treated CLL. The protocol was immunoSEQ multiplex PCR, while the TCRdb copy is restricted to in-frame clones and leaves out a portion. The sample consists of under 50,000 clones, 65% to 70% of them appearing once. Sequencing used PBMCs, obtained at disease progression, from a patient treated with ibrutinib. These receptors came from a human donor with chronic lymphocytic leukemia.

This clone was seen only a few times. The V and J genes are TRBV4-2 and TRBJ1-5, with a weak D call TRBD1 (6 bases). Germline-derived CDR1 and CDR2 are LGHNA and YNFKEQ. The CDR3 runs 15 residues. Trimming removed 0 bases from V and 7 bases from J, with 13 bases in between. CDR3 in amino acids: CASSQDWGAGQPQHF. The CDR3 DNA sequence: TGTGCCAGCAGCCAAGATTGGGGGGCGGGGCAGCCCCAGCATTTT.

The V call is TRBV27, the J call TRBJ2-7; D may be TRBD1 (5 bases). The CDR3 length is 13 residues. Trimming took 5 bases from V and 2 from J, leaving 10 bases between them. The germline V gene encodes CDR1 MNHEY and CDR2 SMNVEV (reference sequence). CDR3 nucleotide sequence: TGTGCCAGCAGTCCCGACAGAACCTACGAGCAGTACTTC. It encodes CASSPDRTYEQYF.

This chain uses TRBV2 with TRBJ2-7; 7 bases fit TRBD2. Germline V lookup: CDR1 SNHLY, CDR2 FYNNEI. The CDR3 consists of 14 residues. Trimming removed 6 bases from V and 0 bases from J; junction bases left unmatched: 5. CDR3: CASRVGTNSYEQYF. CDR3 nucleotides: TGTGCCAGCAGGGTAGGGACTAACTCCTACGAGCAGTACTTC. Looking up the rest from reference TRBV2 and TRBJ2-7 gives the full variable domain: EPEVTQTPSHQVTQMGQEVILRCVPISNHLYFYWYRQILGQKVEFLVSFYNNEISEKSEIFDDQFSVERPDGSNFTLKIRSTKLEDSAMYFCASRVGTNSYEQYFGPGTRLTVT.

This clone was picked up a small number of times. Other DNA sequences within the sample encode an identical CDR3. J is TRBJ2-1 and V is TRBV29-1; TRBD1 matches at 7 bases. After removal of 6 bases from V and 4 bases from J, the junction contained 3 bases not matched to a gene. CDR3 length: 12 residues. The V gene's germline CDR1 is SQVTM and CDR2 ANQGSEA. CDR3 in amino acids: CSVRQGYNEQFF. In nucleotides, the CDR3 is TGCAGCGTCCGACAGGGATACAATGAGCAGTTCTTC.

The chain joins TRBV7-9 to TRBJ2-7; 11 bases align to TRBD1. The CDR3 sequence is 15 residues long. Per germline, CDR1 SEHNR and CDR2 FQNEAQ (reference sequence). The trim removed 5 bases at V and 5 bases at J, leaving 8 bases unmatched. CDR3 coding DNA: TGTGCCAGCAGCATCAGGACAGGGGGCAGGGACGAGCAGTACTTC. It encodes CASSIRTGGRDEQYF.